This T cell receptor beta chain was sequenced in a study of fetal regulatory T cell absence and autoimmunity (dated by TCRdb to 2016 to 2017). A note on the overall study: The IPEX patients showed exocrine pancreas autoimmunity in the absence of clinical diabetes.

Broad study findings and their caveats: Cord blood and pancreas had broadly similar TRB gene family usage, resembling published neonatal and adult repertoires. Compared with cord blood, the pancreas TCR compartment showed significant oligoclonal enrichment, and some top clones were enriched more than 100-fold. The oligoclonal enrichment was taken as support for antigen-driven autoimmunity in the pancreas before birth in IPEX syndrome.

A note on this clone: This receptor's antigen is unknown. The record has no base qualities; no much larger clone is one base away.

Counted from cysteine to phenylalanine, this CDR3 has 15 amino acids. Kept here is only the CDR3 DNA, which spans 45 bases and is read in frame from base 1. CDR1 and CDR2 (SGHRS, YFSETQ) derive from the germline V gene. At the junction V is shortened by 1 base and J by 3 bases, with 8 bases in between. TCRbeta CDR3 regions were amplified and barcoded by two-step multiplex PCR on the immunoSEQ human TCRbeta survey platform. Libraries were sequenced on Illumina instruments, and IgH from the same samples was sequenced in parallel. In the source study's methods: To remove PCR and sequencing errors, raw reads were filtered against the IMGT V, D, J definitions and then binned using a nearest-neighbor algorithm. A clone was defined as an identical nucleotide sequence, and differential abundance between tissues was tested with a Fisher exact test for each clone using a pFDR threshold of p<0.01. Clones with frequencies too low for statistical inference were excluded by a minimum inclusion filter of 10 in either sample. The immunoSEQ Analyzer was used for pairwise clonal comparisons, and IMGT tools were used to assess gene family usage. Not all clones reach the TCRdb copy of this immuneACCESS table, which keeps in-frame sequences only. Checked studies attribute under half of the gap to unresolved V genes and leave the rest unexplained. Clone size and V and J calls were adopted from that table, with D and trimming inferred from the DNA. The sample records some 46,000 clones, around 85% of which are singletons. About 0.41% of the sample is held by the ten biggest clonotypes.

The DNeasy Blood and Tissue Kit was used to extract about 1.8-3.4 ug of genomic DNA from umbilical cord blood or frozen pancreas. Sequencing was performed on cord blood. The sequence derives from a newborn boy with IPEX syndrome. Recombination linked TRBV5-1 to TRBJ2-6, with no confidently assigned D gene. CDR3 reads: CASSLKVDGANVLTF. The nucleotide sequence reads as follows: TGCGCCAGCAGCTTGAAGGTAGATGGGGCCAACGTCCTGACTTTC. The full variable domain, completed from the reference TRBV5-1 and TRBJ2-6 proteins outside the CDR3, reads KAGVTQTPRYLIKTRGQQVTLSCSPISGHRSVSWYQQTPGQGLQFLFEYFSETQRNKGNFPGRFSGRQFSNSRSEMNVSTLELGDSALYLCASSLKVDGANVLTFGAGSRLTVL.